Listed below are T cell receptor beta chains from one sample, sequenced in a study of blood T cell repertoires in COVID-19. The method was immunoSEQ multiplex PCR; TCRdb's version includes in-frame clones alone and lacks a portion of them. The sample has some 150,000 clones, approximately 83% seen once. The sequenced material came from peripheral blood. These receptors all stem from a woman of 80 years or more with acute or convalescent COVID-19. Each CDR3 is given with its conserved first and last residue. D genes are given only for firm matches. Clone size is given for some rows only: seen once, a few or many times, or a class if the clone is expanded.

abundance	v_gene	j_gene	d_gene	CDR3nt	CDR3aa
-	TRBV24-1	TRBJ1-2	-	TGTGCCACCAGTGATCCTGACAGGAACTATGGCTACACCTTC	CATSDPDRNYGYTF
-	TRBV7-2	TRBJ1-2	-	TGTGCCAGCAGCTTAGGGTCTGGGGGGGCGAACTATGGCTACACCTTC	CASSLGSGGANYGYTF
-	TRBV19	TRBJ1-2	-	TGTGCCAGTAGTATTCACAGACCCGATTCGTGGGGGGGCTATGGCTACACCTTC	CASSIHRPDSWGGYGYTF
-	TRBV7-6	TRBJ1-5	TRBD1	TGTGCCAGCAGCTCCCTCGCAGGGGGCGGTCAGCCCCAGCATTTT	CASSSLAGGGQPQHF
-	TRBV13	TRBJ2-5	-	TGTGCCAGCAGCTTAAGGAGATTTCAAGAGACCCAGTACTTC	CASSLRRFQETQYF
-	TRBV9	TRBJ1-3	-	TGTGCCAGCAGCGTAGGTTCGGGTGGAAACACCATATATTTT	CASSVGSGGNTIYF
-	TRBV7-9	TRBJ1-1	-	TGTGCCAGCAACCAAAATGGCAGGGCGAACACTGAAGCTTTCTTT	CASNQNGRANTEAFF
once	TRBV19	TRBJ1-5	-	TGTGCCAGTAGTATCTGGCAGGGTGATCAGCCCCAGCATTTT	CASSIWQGDQPQHF
-	TRBV3-1/TRBV3-2	TRBJ2-4	-	TGTGCCAGCGCGGCCAAAAACATTCAGTACTTC	CASAAKNIQYF
-	TRBV4-2	TRBJ1-1	TRBD1	TGTGCCAGCAGCCAACCCGGGACAGGGAGGGGAAACACTGAAGCTTTCTTT	CASSQPGTGRGNTEAFF
-	TRBV30	TRBJ1-2	-	TGTGCCTGGACCGAATACACAGGGAACTATGGCTACACCTTC	CAWTEYTGNYGYTF
-	TRBV7-3	TRBJ1-2	TRBD1	TGTGCCAGCAGCCCTAAGGCAGGGGGCACTGGCTACACCTTC	CASSPKAGGTGYTF
-	TRBV7-9	TRBJ2-1	TRBD2	TGTGCCAGCAGCTTCGGGGGACTAGCGTACACCTACAATGAGCAGTTCTTC	CASSFGGLAYTYNEQFF
-	TRBV24-1	TRBJ2-3	-	TGTGCCACCAGTGATGTCGGCACGGGGACAGATACGCAGTATTTT	CATSDVGTGTDTQYF
-	TRBV5-1	TRBJ1-6	-	TGCGCCAGCAGCTTGGAAGGACAAGGGGAGGGATCACCCCTCCACTTT	CASSLEGQGEGSPLHF
few	TRBV9	TRBJ2-6	TRBD1	TGTGCCAGCAGCGTCGAGGGGGCGGGCGCCAACGTCCTGACTTTC	CASSVEGAGANVLTF
-	TRBV9	TRBJ1-6	TRBD1	TGTGCCAGCAGCGTAGGTACAGCAGGGGGGTTCTCCTATAATTCACCCCTCCACTTT	CASSVGTAGGFSYNSPLHF
-	TRBV7-3	TRBJ2-3	-	TGTGCCAGCAGCTTTGTGCGGGGTAGCACAGATACGCAGTATTTT	CASSFVRGSTDTQYF
once	TRBV4-2	TRBJ1-1	-	TGTGCCAGCAGCCATATTACAGGGTGGGACACTGAAGCTTTCTTT	CASSHITGWDTEAFF
-	TRBV5-1	TRBJ2-4	-	TGCGCCAGCAGCTTGGGGCAGGGTAAAAACATTCAGTACTTC	CASSLGQGKNIQYF
once	TRBV18	TRBJ1-6	TRBD1	TGTGCCAGCTCACCACCGGGACAGGGCAATTCACCCCTCCACTTT	CASSPPGQGNSPLHF
once	TRBV5-6	TRBJ1-1	-	TGTGCCAGCAGCTTGAGGGGAGGACCTGAAGCTTTCTTT	CASSLRGGPEAFF
few	TRBV5-1	TRBJ1-2	-	TGCGCCAGCAGCTTGTCCGGGGATGGCTACACCTTC	CASSLSGDGYTF
-	TRBV5-4	TRBJ1-6	-	TGTGCCAGCAGCTTTGGGGTAGGGGGAGCGGTTAATTCACCCCTCCACTTT	CASSFGVGGAVNSPLHF
-	TRBV6-5	TRBJ1-2	TRBD1	TGTGCCAGCAGGAGGGACAGCGTAGACTATGGCTACACCTTC	CASRRDSVDYGYTF
-	TRBV7-7	TRBJ2-2	-	TGTGCCAGCAGTTCCGGGACTGCGAACACCGGGGAGCTGTTTTTT	CASSSGTANTGELFF
-	TRBV14	TRBJ1-2	-	TGTGCCAGCAGTAAATTAACAGGGAGTGAAGGCTACACCTTC	CASSKLTGSEGYTF
once	TRBV5-4	TRBJ2-1	TRBD2	TGTGCCAGCAGCACGGGGGGTGTGGGGAATGAGCAGTTCTTC	CASSTGGVGNEQFF
-	TRBV2	TRBJ2-1	TRBD2	TGTGCCAGCAGTCGGGCGGGGGGTTACAATGAGCAGTTCTTC	CASSRAGGYNEQFF
-	TRBV7-2	TRBJ1-2	-	TGTGCCAGCAGCTTAAGCTCACAGGCCTGGGATGGCTACACCTTC	CASSLSSQAWDGYTF
few	TRBV5-5	TRBJ2-7	-	TGTGCCAGCAGCCCGAGGGGGGACAGCCAACTTTGGTACTTC	CASSPRGDSQLWYF
-	TRBV5-1	TRBJ2-2	-	TGCGCCAGCAGTTGGGAGAGGAACACCGGGGAGCTGTTTTTT	CASSWERNTGELFF
-	TRBV6-5	TRBJ1-6	-	TGTGCCAGCAGCTCCCCGGGCAGGGCTAATTCACCCCTCCACTTT	CASSSPGRANSPLHF
-	TRBV7-2	TRBJ2-3	TRBD2	TGTGCCAGCAGCGCACTAGCGGGGGGAGGGACAGGGGATACGCAGTATTTT	CASSALAGGGTGDTQYF
-	TRBV7-9	TRBJ2-2	TRBD1	TGTGCCAGCAGCCCCACCGGGACAGGGCGAAGAAAAAACACCGGGGAGCTGTTTTTT	CASSPTGTGRRKNTGELFF